Listed here are 32 T cell receptor beta chains from one sample, sequenced in a study of T cell clones after liver transplantation. Generated by immunoSEQ multiplex PCR, the TCRdb table keeps only in-frame clones and is missing some. The sample has several thousand clones; roughly 80% are singletons. Sequenced here: CD8+ T cells from blood, sampled just over 45 months after liver transplant. The receptors come from a human patient who received a liver transplant. Some T cells may have come from the graft donor.

The genes are TRBV6-6 and TRBJ2-1, with 11 bases identical to TRBD2. CDR3 length: 16 amino acids. From germline, CDR1 is MNHNY and CDR2 SVGAGI (reference sequence). Losses at the gene ends were 6 bases for V and 4 bases for J; bases not matched to a gene: 8. The CDR3 loop reads CASSPALAGGYNEQFF. In nucleotides, the CDR3 is TGTGCCAGCAGCCCCGCGTTAGCGGGAGGGTACAATGAGCAGTTCTTC.

The rearrangement uses TRBV9 and TRBJ2-3; D not resolved. Trimming took 6 bases from V and 1 from J, leaving 9 bases between them. Germline V gives CDR1 SGDLS, CDR2 YYNGEE. CDR3 length: 13 amino acids. CDR3 nucleotide sequence: TGTGCCAGCACGTCAGGCGGCACAGATACGCAGTATTTT. This encodes CASTSGGTDTQYF.

The chain links TRBV11-3 to TRBJ2-5, with 8 bases identical to TRBD1. The CDR3 is 15 amino acids. The ends lost 4 bases at V and 4 bases at J; junction bases unmatched: 8. Germline CDR1 reads SGHNT; CDR2 reads YENEEA. Here the CDR3 DNA reads TGTGCCAGCAGCTCCGGACAGGGAGGTAGAGAGACCCAGTACTTC. This translates into CASSSGQGGRETQYF.

This chain links TRBV19 with TRBJ1-1; tentatively, D is TRBD1 (6 bases). The germline V gene encodes CDR1 LNHDA and CDR2 SQIVND (reference sequence). Deletions cut 5 bases from V and 4 bases from J, with 11 bases between. This CDR3 spans 13 amino acids. This CDR3 reads CASSPTGFTEAFF. The CDR3 DNA reads as TGTGCCAGTAGTCCTACAGGGTTCACTGAAGCTTTCTTT.

The chain couples TRBV28 to TRBJ2-5; D could derive from TRBD1 or TRBD2 (5 bases each). The CDR3 is 11 amino acids. Deletions cut 4 bases from V and 10 bases from J, with 10 bases between. CDR1 MDHEN and CDR2 SYDVKM come from the germline V gene. CDR3 coding DNA: TGTGCCAGCAGTTCCTTGGGGGACCAGTACTTC. Protein sequence: CASSSLGDQYF.

The chain carries TRBV27 and TRBJ2-1; TRBD1 might be the D (6 bases). Germline V gives CDR1 MNHEY, CDR2 SMNVEV (reference sequence). V gave up 4 bases and J gave up 6 bases, with 19 bases separating them. The CDR3 spans 16 residues. The CDR3 spells CASSSGTGMFSNEQFF. CDR3 bases: TGTGCCAGCAGTTCGGGTACAGGGATGTTCTCCAATGAGCAGTTCTTC.

The chain links TRBV27 to TRBJ2-3; D might be TRBD1 or TRBD2, each matching 6 bases. This CDR3 spans 14 amino acids. Trimming removed 3 bases from V and 5 bases from J, with 12 bases in between. The germline V gene has CDR1 MNHEY and CDR2 SMNVEV (reference sequence). CDR3 sequence (DNA): TGTGCCAGCAGTTTTCTAGGGGGGATAGATACGCAGTATTTT. Translating gives CASSFLGGIDTQYF.

This chain joins TRBV5-4 and TRBJ2-7; TRBD2 matches 10 bases. From germline, CDR1 is SGHNT and CDR2 YYREEE (reference sequence). V was pared by 3 bases and J by 2 bases, with 5 bases of the junction left unmatched. This CDR3 spans 15 amino acids. The CDR3 reads CASSYGLAEPYEQYF. CDR3 nucleotide sequence: TGTGCCAGCAGCTATGGACTAGCGGAGCCCTACGAGCAGTACTTC. The full variable domain, rest sourced from reference TRBV5-4 and TRBJ2-7, is ETGVTQSPTHLIKTRGQQVTLRCSSQSGHNTVSWYQQALGQGPQFIFQYYREEENGRGNFPPRFSGLQFPNYSSELNVNALELDDSALYLCASSYGLAEPYEQYFGPGTRLTVT.

This chain's CDR3 is CASSSPGVKLFF. DNA of the CDR3: TGTGCCAGCAGCTCCCCAGGCGTCAAACTGTTTTTT. The gene calls are TRBV7-9 and TRBJ1-4; D uncertain. Trimming stripped 4 bases from V and 11 bases from J, with 11 bases between. Looked up from germline, CDR1 is SEHNR and CDR2 is FQNEAQ (reference sequence). This CDR3 region has 12 residues.

The rearrangement joins TRBV4-3 to TRBJ2-1, with unresolved D. The CDR3 extends over 16 amino acids. CDR1 LGHNA and CDR2 YSLEER come from the germline V gene. The V and J ends lost 4 bases and 0 bases respectively, with 13 bases between them. CDR3 protein: CASSLSLVSSYNEQFF. Written as DNA, the CDR3 is TGCGCCAGCAGCCTAAGTCTAGTCAGCTCCTACAATGAGCAGTTCTTC.

The V and J genes are TRBV5-1 and TRBJ1-5; D is unclear. V was clipped by 4 bases and J by 3 bases, with 8 bases between them. CDR1 is SGHRS and CDR2 is YFSETQ in the germline V gene. The CDR3 totals 13 residues. The CDR3 spells CASSGGFNQPQHF. The CDR3, as DNA: TGCGCCAGCAGCGGTGGGTTCAATCAGCCCCAGCATTTT.

This chain uses TRBV6-5 with TRBJ2-7; D not certain. V was trimmed by 0 bases and J by 2 bases, leaving 11 bases between them. Germline V gives CDR1 MNHEY, CDR2 SVGAGI. CDR3 length: 15 amino acids. The CDR3 DNA follows: TGTGCCAGCAGTTACTCGACGGAAAACCCCTACGAGCAGTACTTC. It is translated as CASSYSTENPYEQYF.

V gene TRBV28 combines with J gene TRBJ1-2; no clear D. Germline V lookup: CDR1 MDHEN, CDR2 SYDVKM. This CDR3 has 13 residues. The V end lost 4 bases, the J end lost 8 bases, and 14 bases lay between the germline ends. CDR3 region: CASSSLPGSGYTF. As DNA, the CDR3 is TGTGCCAGCAGTTCCCTCCCCGGGAGCGGCTACACCTTC.

By proportion, this clone is large. The genes are TRBV28 and TRBJ2-7, with D hard to call. The CDR3 is 13 amino acids. Trimming pared 7 bases from V and 6 bases from J, leaving 16 bases between. The germline V gene has CDR1 MDHEN and CDR2 SYDVKM. CDR3 DNA: TGTGCCAGCAAGGCCTTAGGTCCCAGCGAGCAGTACTTC. Its translation: CASKALGPSEQYF.

The rearrangement links TRBV5-4 to TRBJ1-3; D might be TRBD1 (5 bases). Germline CDR1 SGHNT, CDR2 YYREEE (reference sequence). The CDR3 loop spans 16 amino acids. Trimming pared 2 bases from V and 4 bases from J, leaving 16 bases between. DNA for the CDR3: TGTGCCAGCAGCTTTGTCGGGACGGAGGGGGGAAACACCATATATTTT. Its translation is CASSFVGTEGGNTIYF.

The chain has TRBV29-1 and TRBJ2-1; 8 nucleotides align to TRBD2. Germline lookup yields CDR1 SQVTM and CDR2 ANQGSEA. This CDR3 region has 14 residues. V dropped 1 base and J dropped 2; count of bases not matched to a gene: 1. The CDR3 loop is CSVEALAAYNEQFF. CDR3 DNA: TGCAGCGTTGAAGCACTAGCGGCCTACAATGAGCAGTTCTTC.

The chain carries TRBV28 and TRBJ2-7; D gene uncertain. The CDR3 loop spans 13 amino acids. V was cut by 6 bases and J by 1 base, with 10 bases left in between. Germline values: CDR1 MDHEN, CDR2 SYDVKM. The CDR3 loop is CASSPTDSYEQYF. CDR3 bases: TGTGCCAGCAGCCCGACCGATTCCTACGAGCAGTACTTC.

The J gene is TRBJ2-5, the V gene TRBV18; D gene ambiguous. V was cut by 0 bases and J by 5 bases, with 7 bases left in between. The CDR3 extends over 13 amino acids. Looked up from germline, CDR1 is KGHSH and CDR2 is LQKENI. The CDR3 DNA follows: TGTGCCAGCTCACCACCGGCAACGGAGACCCAGTACTTC. Its protein is CASSPPATETQYF.

This clone was seen a handful of times. V and J are TRBV5-4 and TRBJ1-3; tentatively, D is TRBD1 (5 bases). With 4 bases removed from V and 4 bases from J, the gap between germline ends came to 15 bases. CDR1 SGHNT and CDR2 YYREEE come from the germline V gene (reference sequence). CDR3 size: 15 residues. The CDR3 DNA sequence: TGTGCCAGCAGCCCCGGCCGGGGGGAGGGAAACACCATATATTTT. Its protein product is CASSPGRGEGNTIYF.

The rearrangement uses TRBV19 and TRBJ2-7; 7 bases are shared with TRBD2. The V segment lost 6 bases and the J segment 6 bases; nucleotides outside the gene matches: 5. From germline, CDR1 is LNHDA and CDR2 SQIVND (reference sequence). The CDR3 is 12 residues long. This CDR3 reads CASSGEGGEQYF. CDR3 bases: TGTGCCAGTAGCGGGGAGGGCGGCGAGCAGTACTTC. Full variable domain (rest looked up from reference TRBV19 and TRBJ2-7): DGGITQSPKYLFRKEGQNVTLSCEQNLNHDAMYWYRQDPGQGLRLIYYSQIVNDFQKGDIAEGYSVSREKKESFPLTVTSAQKNPTAFYLCASSGEGGEQYFGPGTRLTVT.

The gene calls are TRBV2 and TRBJ2-1, with 12 bases aligning to TRBD2. The CDR3 length is 15 residues. CDR1 is SNHLY and CDR2 is FYNNEI in the germline V gene. V gave up 8 bases and J gave up 9 bases; unmatched junction bases: 11. The chain's CDR3 is CASSGLAGEKPEQFF. The CDR3 DNA reads TGTGCCAGCTCGGGACTAGCGGGCGAGAAACCTGAGCAGTTCTTC.

The CDR3 sequence is CAWMWGDTQYF. The CDR3 DNA reads TGTGCCTGGATGTGGGGAGATACGCAGTATTTT. The chain carries TRBV30 and TRBJ2-3; D uncertain. V gave up 4 bases and J gave up 5 bases, with 7 bases separating them. Germline CDR1 GTSNPN, CDR2 SVGIG (reference sequence). The CDR3 extends over 11 amino acids.

The genes are TRBV29-1 and TRBJ1-2, with 9 nucleotides matching TRBD1. V lost 1 base to trimming and J lost 4 bases; unmatched junction nucleotides: 4. From germline, CDR1 is SQVTM and CDR2 ANQGSEA. The CDR3 sequence is 14 residues long. The CDR3 coding sequence is TGCAGCGTTGAAGGACAGGGGGTGGTCTATGGCTACACCTTC. Protein: CSVEGQGVVYGYTF.

This sequence joins TRBV9 and TRBJ2-1, with D perhaps TRBD2 (5 bases). Germline loops: CDR1 SGDLS, CDR2 YYNGEE. The CDR3 extends over 14 amino acids. Trimming left V 4 bases short and J 3 bases short, with 11 bases between. CDR3 sequence: CASSPLANYNEQFF. CDR3 nucleotide sequence: TGTGCCAGCAGCCCCCTAGCAAACTACAATGAGCAGTTCTTC. Together with reference TRBV9 and TRBJ2-1, the CDR3 gives the full variable domain: DSGVTQTPKHLITATGQRVTLRCSPRSGDLSVYWYQQSLDQGLQFLIQYYNGEERAKGNILERFSAQQFPDLHSELNLSSLELGDSALYFCASSPLANYNEQFFGPGTRLTVL.

The chain is built from TRBV5-6 and TRBJ1-2, with a possible D match to TRBD1 (5 bases). Germline V lookup: CDR1 SGHDT, CDR2 YYEEEE. The V end lost 7 bases, the J end lost 2 bases, and 18 bases lay between the germline ends. This CDR3 comprises 15 residues. This CDR3 is CASYIPAGLNYGYTF. In nucleotides, the CDR3 is TGTGCCAGCTACATTCCAGCGGGGCTAAACTATGGCTACACCTTC.

This clone was counted a few times. The chain joins TRBV28 to TRBJ1-5; no definite D call. This CDR3 is built from 14 residues. V was shortened by 3 bases and J by 2 bases, with 8 bases between the two germline ends. Germline assignment: CDR1 MDHEN and CDR2 SYDVKM. CDR3 DNA sequence: TGTGCCAGCAGTTTGGGGAAGGGCAATCAGCCCCAGCATTTT. This translates into CASSLGKGNQPQHF.

The chain uses TRBV6-6 and TRBJ2-7, with a possible D match to TRBD2 (6 bases). V lost 6 bases, J lost 4 bases, and 16 bases lay in between. Germline assignment: CDR1 MNHNY and CDR2 SVGAGI (reference sequence). This CDR3 region has 14 residues. As DNA, the CDR3 is TGTGCCAGCAGCCACCGGGACTCCCTTTACGAGCAGTACTTC. It encodes CASSHRDSLYEQYF.

This chain uses TRBV5-1 with TRBJ1-1; D unresolved. The CDR3 contains 15 residues. Germline V gene sequence: CDR1 SGHRS, CDR2 YFSETQ. Deletions cut 0 bases from V and 0 bases from J, with 9 bases between. The CDR3 DNA reads as TGCGCCAGCAGCTTGGAGCCAGAGATGAACACTGAAGCTTTCTTT. Its translation: CASSLEPEMNTEAFF.

The chain links TRBV7-3 to TRBJ2-1, with 9 bases that match TRBD2. V gave up 2 bases and J gave up 9 bases; unmatched junction bases: 11. Looked up from germline, CDR1 is SGHTA and CDR2 is FQGTGA. The CDR3 totals 16 residues. CDR3 loop: CASSLDSLAGSPEQFF. The DNA for the CDR3 is TGTGCCAGCAGCTTAGATAGTCTAGCGGGATCCCCTGAGCAGTTCTTC.

V and J are TRBV9 and TRBJ1-2, with D maybe TRBD1 (5 bases). The germline V and J ends were trimmed by 3 bases and 3 bases, with 9 bases remaining between them. Germline V gene sequence: CDR1 SGDLS, CDR2 YYNGEE. This CDR3 comprises 13 residues. This CDR3 is CASSGGLYYGYTF. Here the CDR3 DNA reads TGTGCCAGCAGCGGGGGACTTTACTATGGCTACACCTTC.

The genes are TRBV28 and TRBJ1-2; possible D gene TRBD1, 5 bases. Germline CDR1 is MDHEN and CDR2 is SYDVKM. The CDR3 totals 16 residues. V lost 3 bases, J lost 6 bases, and 20 bases lay in between. CDR3 DNA: TGTGCCAGCAGTTTGCTTTTGACGTCAACAGGCGATGGCTACACCTTC. Amino acid sequence: CASSLLLTSTGDGYTF.

This chain links TRBV19 with TRBJ1-1; possible D gene TRBD1, 5 bases. This CDR3 contains 13 residues. Germline loops: CDR1 LNHDA, CDR2 SQIVND (reference sequence). Trimming took 7 bases from V and 0 from J, leaving 9 bases between them. The CDR3 region is CASIDSLNTEAFF. The CDR3 coding sequence is TGTGCCAGTATAGACAGCCTGAACACTGAAGCTTTCTTT. The full variable domain, completed using reference TRBV19 and TRBJ1-1, is DGGITQSPKYLFRKEGQNVTLSCEQNLNHDAMYWYRQDPGQGLRLIYYSQIVNDFQKGDIAEGYSVSREKKESFPLTVTSAQKNPTAFYLCASIDSLNTEAFFGQGTRLTVV.